The following is a TCR beta chain sequence with its context. These data belong to a study of blood T cell repertoires in COVID-19. Study details: Specimens from acute and convalescent COVID-19 originated in the United States, Italy and Spain.

Profiled with immunoSEQ multiplex PCR; TCRdb holds only in-frame clones, not every one. The data hold 100,000 to 150,000 clones, with almost 85% observed a single time. The sequencing sample was made of peripheral blood. The sequence was collected from a woman aged 25 to 39 who had recovered from COVID-19.

CDR3 amino acids: CASSQEPGQRYGYTF. CDR3 DNA sequence: TGTGCCAGCAGCCAAGAACCTGGACAGAGGTATGGCTACACCTTC. The chain links TRBV3-1 (or the pseudogene TRBV3-2) to TRBJ1-2, with D possibly matching TRBD1 (6 bases). The CDR3 has 15 residues. V lost 0 bases to trimming and J lost 5 bases, with 13 bases between them. CDR1 LGHDT and CDR2 YNNKEL come from the germline V gene (reference sequence).